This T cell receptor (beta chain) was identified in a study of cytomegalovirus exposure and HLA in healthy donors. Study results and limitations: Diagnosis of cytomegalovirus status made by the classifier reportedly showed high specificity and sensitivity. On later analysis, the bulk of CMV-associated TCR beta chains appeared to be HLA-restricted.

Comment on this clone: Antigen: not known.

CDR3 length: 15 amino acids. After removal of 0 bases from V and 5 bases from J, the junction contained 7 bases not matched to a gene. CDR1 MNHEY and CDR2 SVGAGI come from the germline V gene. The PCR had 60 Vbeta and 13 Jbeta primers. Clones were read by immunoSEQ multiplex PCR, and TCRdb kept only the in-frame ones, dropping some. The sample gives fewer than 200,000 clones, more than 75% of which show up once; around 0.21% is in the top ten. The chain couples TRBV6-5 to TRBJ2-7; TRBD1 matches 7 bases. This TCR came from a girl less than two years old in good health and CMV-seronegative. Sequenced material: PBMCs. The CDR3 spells CASSYSPTGINEQYF. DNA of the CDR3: TGTGCCAGCAGTTACTCGCCGACAGGGATCAACGAGCAGTACTTC.